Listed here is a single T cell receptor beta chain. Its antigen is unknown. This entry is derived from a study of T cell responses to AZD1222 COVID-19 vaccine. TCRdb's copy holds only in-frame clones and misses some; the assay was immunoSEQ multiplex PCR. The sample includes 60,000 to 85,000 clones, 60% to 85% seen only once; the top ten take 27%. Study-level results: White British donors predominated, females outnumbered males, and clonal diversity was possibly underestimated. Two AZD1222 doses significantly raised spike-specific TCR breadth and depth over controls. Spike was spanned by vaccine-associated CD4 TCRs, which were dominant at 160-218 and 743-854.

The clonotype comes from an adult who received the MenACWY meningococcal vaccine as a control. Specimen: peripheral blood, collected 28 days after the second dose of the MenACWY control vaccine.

The CDR3 here is CASRGTAQETQYF. The CDR3 region has the DNA TGCGCCAGCAGGGGGACGGCCCAAGAGACCCAGTACTTC. This chain uses TRBV5-1 with TRBJ2-5; D may match TRBD1 or TRBD2 (5 bases each). Germline V gene lookup returns CDR1 SGHRS and CDR2 YFSETQ. This CDR3 has 13 amino acids. The ends were cut back, 5 bases at V and 1 base at J, with 9 bases in the middle.